These T cell receptor beta chains were read from a single sample in a study of shared T cell receptors in the human thymus. Assay used: immunoSEQ multiplex PCR; TCRdb lists only in-frame clones, some missing. The sample holds roughly 700,000 clones; roughly 90% are singletons and the top ten take approximately 0.01%. The same data also contributed to another study, on human thymus T cells.

The sample taken for sequencing was thymocytes. The receptors were gathered from a boy under two years old with a congenital heart defect. CDR3s include the opening cysteine and the closing phenylalanine or tryptophan. A D gene is named only where the DNA matches it firmly. Some rows mark clone size as missing; the rest say once, few, many or name a class of expanded clone.

V,J,size,D,DNA,CDR3
TRBV6-5,TRBJ1-2,-,-,TGTGCCAGCAGTTACGGTCCAGGGCTCTATGGCTACACCTTC,CASSYGPGLYGYTF
TRBV27,TRBJ2-1,-,TRBD2,TGTGCCAGCGATACCCTTCGACTAGCGGGGCCAAAACATTTCGGTGAGCAGTTCTTC,CASDTLRLAGPKHFGEQFF
TRBV19,TRBJ1-5,-,-,TGTGCCAGTAGTATAGAGGGACAAAATAGCAATCAGCCCCAGCATTTT,CASSIEGQNSNQPQHF
TRBV19,TRBJ2-7,-,TRBD2,TGTGCCAGTCCAAGCCCTAACCGCCGGACTAGAGCCAACGAGCAGTACTTC,CASPSPNRRTRANEQYF
TRBV7-3,TRBJ2-1,-,TRBD2,TGTGCCAGCAGCTTCGGTAGACTAGCGGGAGTCTTTGTCGATGAGCAGTTCTTC,CASSFGRLAGVFVDEQFF
TRBV28,TRBJ2-7,-,-,TGTGCCAGCAGGCGGGACAGAAACTACGAGCAGTACTTC,CASRRDRNYEQYF
TRBV30,TRBJ2-7,-,TRBD1,TGTGCCCTTTCGCCCGGGACAGGGCCTGGCGAGCAGTACTTC,CALSPGTGPGEQYF
TRBV14,TRBJ2-1,once,TRBD2,TGTGCCAGCAGCCAGTCGGGTCTAGCGGGGGACCCAGGGGCCAATGAGCAGTTCTTC,CASSQSGLAGDPGANEQFF
TRBV5-4,TRBJ2-3,-,TRBD2,TGTGCCAGCAGCGGTAGTGCGGGAGCGGTAGATACGCAGTATTTT,CASSGSAGAVDTQYF
TRBV2,TRBJ1-1,once,TRBD1,TGTGCCAGCAGACCCGACAGGGGAAGGGGGATTAACACTGAAGCTTTCTTT,CASRPDRGRGINTEAFF
TRBV10-3,TRBJ2-2,few,-,TGTGCCATCAGACCAGCGTTGCCGTTCACCGGGGAGCTGTTTTTT,CAIRPALPFTGELFF
TRBV28,TRBJ2-1,-,TRBD2,TGTGCCAGCAGTCCCCGTGGGACTAGTTACAATGAGCAGTTCTTC,CASSPRGTSYNEQFF
TRBV4-2,TRBJ2-7,-,TRBD2,TGTGCCAGCAGCCAAGTATCTAGCGGGGCCTTCCAGTCCCCCGTCTACGAGCAGTACTTC,CASSQVSSGAFQSPVYEQYF
TRBV4-3,TRBJ2-3,-,-,TGCGCCAGCAGCCAAGCCTCCACGGGGGAGGATACGCAGTATTTT,CASSQASTGEDTQYF
TRBV28,TRBJ1-5,-,-,TGTGCCAGCAACCACACCTGGGGGCTCAGGCAGCCCCAGCATTTT,CASNHTWGLRQPQHF
TRBV13,TRBJ2-7,once,-,TGTGCCAGCAGCCCCAGGGGTGGGTACGAGCAGTACTTC,CASSPRGGYEQYF
TRBV21-1,TRBJ2-1,few,-,TGTGCCAGCAGCCCAAGGCGCCTAGTCGGTATCAGGGGGCACAATGAGCAGTTCTTC,CASSPRRLVGIRGHNEQFF
TRBV30,TRBJ2-7,-,-,TGTGCCTGGACCAAAGGACGGAGGACGGGCGAGCAGTACTTC,CAWTKGRRTGEQYF
TRBV11-2,TRBJ1-2,-,-,TGTGCCAGCAGCCTAGTAGGGGTGGACAGATTTAACTATGGCTACACCTTC,CASSLVGVDRFNYGYTF
TRBV6-4,TRBJ1-2,-,TRBD1,TGTGCCAGCGCCCCTTATCCGGGACAGGGGGCTTTGGACTATGGCTACACCTTC,CASAPYPGQGALDYGYTF
TRBV5-6,TRBJ2-7,-,-,TGTGCCAGCAGCTTGGGTTTCTCAGGGCCGCACGAGCAGTACTTC,CASSLGFSGPHEQYF
TRBV15,TRBJ1-1,-,-,TGTGCCACCAGCAGGGAAGGGGGTGAAGCTTTCTTT,CATSREGGEAFF
TRBV29-1,TRBJ1-1,-,-,TGCAGCGTTTCGACAGAAGATATGAACACTGAAGCTTTCTTT,CSVSTEDMNTEAFF
TRBV28,TRBJ1-2,-,-,TGTGCCAGCAGGCCGAGGCGGGCACTCTATGGCTACACCTTC,CASRPRRALYGYTF
TRBV20-1,TRBJ1-5,-,-,TGCAGTGCTCCAAAGCCCCAGCATTTT,CSAPKPQHF
TRBV28,TRBJ1-5,-,-,TGTGCCAGCAGTCCTGGGCCCGACCATAATCAGCCCCAGCATTTT,CASSPGPDHNQPQHF
TRBV7-2,TRBJ1-2,-,-,TGTGCCAGCAGCCGGAGACGGACAGCCGGCTACACCTTC,CASSRRRTAGYTF
TRBV18,TRBJ2-1,-,TRBD2,TGTGCCAGCTCACCCACTAGCGGGAGCGATGAGCAGTTCTTC,CASSPTSGSDEQFF
TRBV4-3,TRBJ1-3,-,TRBD1,TGCGCCAGCAGCCAAGGACAGGGGCGCTCTGGAAACACCATATATTTT,CASSQGQGRSGNTIYF
TRBV5-4,TRBJ2-4,once,TRBD1,TGTGCCAGCAGCCCCACCGGGACAGGGGGACACATTCAGTACTTC,CASSPTGTGGHIQYF
TRBV6-5,TRBJ1-2,-,TRBD1,TGTGCCACCGAGGGAGCAGGGGGCGGTGGTGGCTACACCTTC,CATEGAGGGGGYTF
TRBV9,TRBJ1-1,-,-,TGTGCCAGCAGCGTAGACGTTACAGGACAGACTAACACTGAAGCTTTCTTT,CASSVDVTGQTNTEAFF
TRBV4-3,TRBJ2-1,-,TRBD1,TGCGCCAGCAGCCAAGATCCGGACAGGGTGAATGAGCAGTTCTTC,CASSQDPDRVNEQFF
TRBV9,TRBJ2-5,-,TRBD1,TGTGCGACCAACACAGGGGACCCTCAAGAGACCCAGTACTTC,CATNTGDPQETQYF
TRBV27,TRBJ2-7,-,-,TGTGCCAGCAGTCTCCACCGGGACATCGACGCCTACGAGCAGTACTTC,CASSLHRDIDAYEQYF
TRBV29-1,TRBJ2-2,once,-,TGCAGCGTTGAGGCTGCCCCGAACACCGGGGAGCTGTTTTTT,CSVEAAPNTGELFF
TRBV6-6,TRBJ2-7,once,TRBD2,TGTGCCACCAGACTAGCGGGAGGGGTCTCCTACGAGCAGTACTTC,CATRLAGGVSYEQYF